The clone carrying this T cell receptor beta chain was observed a few times. Its target is unknown. V lost 6 bases and J lost 0; bases outside the gene matches: 2. This CDR3 spans 14 amino acids. The germline gives CDR1 MDHEN, CDR2 SYDVKM. The data originate from a study of CD8+ T cells in alopecia areata. Study results and caveats: Mice showed TCR sharing more clearly than patients did, possibly owing to HLA.

Extracted RNA was reverse transcribed into cDNA, the sequencing template. Assay: immunoSEQ multiplex PCR; the TCRdb copy retains only in-frame clones and omits some. The sample comprises approximately 150,000 clones, around 47% of which are singletons, and 6% to 7% rests with the top ten. Sampling of alopecia areata patients yielded lesional scalp punch biopsies as well as peripheral blood. Using a FACSAria, the CD4+ and CD8+ T cells were sorted from the PBMCs. The receptor comes from a human donor with alopecia areata. The genes are TRBV28 and TRBJ2-1, with 7 bases identical to TRBD2. Sequenced material: CD4+ T cells sorted from blood. CDR3 region: CASRASGSYNEQFF. In nucleotides, the CDR3 is TGTGCCAGCAGGGCTAGCGGCTCCTACAATGAGCAGTTCTTC.